This T cell receptor beta chain comes out of a study of T cell responses to AZD1222 COVID-19 vaccine (dated by TCRdb to 2020 to 2022). Some background on the complete study: AZD1222 recipients given second doses at about 4 weeks or at about 12 weeks were pooled, since spike-specific TCR depth and breadth were not found to differ between the two schedules. Trial participants were enrolled by age into 18-55, 56-69 and 70-plus year subgroups, with around 150, 28 and 57 TCR-sequenced participants respectively. TCR sequencing was performed for 230 to 250 trial participants, of whom about 200 were given two doses of AZD1222 and around 25 were given two doses of MenACWY control vaccine. The paper's findings and limits, for the study overall: Reportedly, close to half of the unique spike-specific TCRs recognized epitopes lying outside the regions that are mutated in the B.1.351 and B.1.1.7 variants. The 56-69-year group was small, and its depth increase did not reach significance, likely because of low power. The vaccine-associated CD4 TCRs covered the entire spike protein, and the dominant responses fell in regions 160-218 and 743-854. Most participants were white British and females outnumbered males, and the authors suggested that clonal diversity may have been underestimated. A significant rise in spike-specific TCR breadth and depth was observed after two AZD1222 doses relative to day 0 and relative to MenACWY recipients. Conclusions about previously exposed vaccinees were limited because only six AZD1222 recipients were SARS-CoV-2 seropositive at baseline. Because no day 14 peak-response samples were available, the repertoires could be characterized only after the peak T cell response.

The CDR3 regions of human TCRbeta chains were analyzed by immunosequencing. As for the authors' bioinformatics: TCRs in the repertoires were compared against a reference library of SARS-CoV-2-specific TCRs that had been generated with the MIRA antigen-specificity platform. Breadth was defined as the fraction of unique TCRs that were SARS-CoV-2-associated, and depth was defined as the fraction of total T cells that were SARS-CoV-2-associated. Using the MIRA data, each spike-specific TCR was mapped to the spike region that the TCR reacts to and placed in a CD4 or CD8 class. Log10-transformed breadth and depth values were compared by one-way ANOVA with Sidak's multiple comparisons tests. TCRdb took this table from immuneACCESS and kept in-frame rearrangements with V and J called. Such tables lack part of the clones; where checked against another copy, unresolved V genes explain under half of the gap, and the rest is unexplained. V and J calls and clone size follow that table, whereas D and trimming were derived from the DNA. The sample profile shows 100,000 to 150,000 clones; around 90% of them were found once. About 8.3% of the sample is taken by the ten largest.

This clone was found a few times. What this receptor recognizes is not known. No per-base quality is available; no much larger clone lies one base away. The time point tag for this specimen amounts to: baseline before first vaccination. Vaccinee samples came from UK trials COV001 and COV002, including a single-blind randomized controlled phase 2/3 trial of AZD1222 (ChAdOx1 nCoV-19) in healthy adults. For TCRbeta chain sequencing, PBMC samples from trial participants were taken at day 0 and at day 28 after the second dose. V loses 2 bases, J loses 0 bases, and the germline ends lie 7 bases apart. The CDR3 goes from the cysteine to the phenylalanine over 15 residues. This entry keeps only the CDR3 DNA: 45 bases, framed from base 1. The germline V gene (reference sequence) provides CDR1 SGHAT and CDR2 FQDESV.

The chain is made from TRBV11-1 and TRBJ2-2; the D gene remains uncertain. Sample: peripheral blood, taken on day 0 of AZD1222 vaccination. The source of this sequence is an adult in good health. The CDR3 in this case is CASSLRQTNTGELFF. At the DNA level, the sequence is TGTGCCAGCAGCTTACGGCAAACGAACACCGGGGAGCTGTTTTTT.